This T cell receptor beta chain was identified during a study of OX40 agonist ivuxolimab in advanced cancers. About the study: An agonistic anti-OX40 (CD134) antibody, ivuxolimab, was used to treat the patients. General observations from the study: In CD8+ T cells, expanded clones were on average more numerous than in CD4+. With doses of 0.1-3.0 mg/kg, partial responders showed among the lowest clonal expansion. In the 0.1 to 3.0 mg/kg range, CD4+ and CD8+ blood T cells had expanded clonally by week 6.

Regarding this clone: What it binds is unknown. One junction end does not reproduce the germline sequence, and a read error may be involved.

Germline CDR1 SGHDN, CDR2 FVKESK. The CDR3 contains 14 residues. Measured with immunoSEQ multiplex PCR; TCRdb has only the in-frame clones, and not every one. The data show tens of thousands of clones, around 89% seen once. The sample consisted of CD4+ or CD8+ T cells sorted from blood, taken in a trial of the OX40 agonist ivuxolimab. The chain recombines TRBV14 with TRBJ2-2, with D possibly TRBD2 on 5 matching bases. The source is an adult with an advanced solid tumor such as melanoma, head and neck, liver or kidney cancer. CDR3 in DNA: TGTGCCAGCAGCCAAGAGGCCTTGGGCCGGGGAGCTGTTTTT. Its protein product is CASSQEALGRGAVF.